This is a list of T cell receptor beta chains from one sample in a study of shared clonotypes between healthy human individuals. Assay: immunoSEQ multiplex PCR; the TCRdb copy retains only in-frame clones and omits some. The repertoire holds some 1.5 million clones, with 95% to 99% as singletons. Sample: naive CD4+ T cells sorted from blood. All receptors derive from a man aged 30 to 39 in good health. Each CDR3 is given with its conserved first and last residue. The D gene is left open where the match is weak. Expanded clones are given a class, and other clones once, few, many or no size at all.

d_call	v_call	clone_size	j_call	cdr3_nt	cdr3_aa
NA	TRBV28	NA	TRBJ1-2	TGTGCCAGCAGGTACCGGGGCGGTGGCTACACCTTC	CASRYRGGGYTF
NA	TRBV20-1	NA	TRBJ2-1	TGCAGTGCTATAGGCGGGCAGCAACAGTTCTTC	CSAIGGQQQFF
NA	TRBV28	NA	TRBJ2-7	TGTGCCAGCAGTTTAAGGTATGCGGGCTACGAGCAGTACTTC	CASSLRYAGYEQYF
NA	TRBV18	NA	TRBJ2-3	TGTGCCAGCTCACCCAAGCGGGACAGGATAACGCAGTATTTT	CASSPKRDRITQYF
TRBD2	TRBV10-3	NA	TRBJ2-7	TGTGCCATCAGTGGAGCCCAGAGCGGGATCTACGAGCAGTACTTC	CAISGAQSGIYEQYF
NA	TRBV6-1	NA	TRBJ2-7	TGTGCCAGCCTCCGAGCGGACGGCCCCTACGAGCAGTACTTC	CASLRADGPYEQYF
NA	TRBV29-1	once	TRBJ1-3	TGCAGCGCTTGCCGAGGGGCCGGAAACACCATATATTTT	CSACRGAGNTIYF
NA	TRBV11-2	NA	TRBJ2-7	TGTGCCAGCAGCTTAGATCCCTTGTTCGAGCAGTACTTC	CASSLDPLFEQYF
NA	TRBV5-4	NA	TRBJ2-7	TGTGCCAGCAGCTTGGACGGCGGAGGCCTGGACGAGCAGTACTTC	CASSLDGGGLDEQYF
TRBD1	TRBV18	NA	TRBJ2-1	TGTGCCAGCTCACCGACGGGACAGGGAATCCATGAGCAGTTCTTC	CASSPTGQGIHEQFF
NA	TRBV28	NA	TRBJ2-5	TGTGCCAGCAGTTTATTAGGCGGAGACCAAGAGACCCAGTACTTC	CASSLLGGDQETQYF
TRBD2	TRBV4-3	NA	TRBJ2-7	TGCGCCAGCAGCCACAATCTCGGACTAGCGGGTTCCTACGAGCAGTACTTC	CASSHNLGLAGSYEQYF
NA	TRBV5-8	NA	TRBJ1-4	TGTGCCAGCAGCGCGGGGGTGGGGGCTGGAGAAAAACTGTTTTTT	CASSAGVGAGEKLFF
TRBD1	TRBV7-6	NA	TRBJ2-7	TGTGCCAGCAGCTTAGGGGCCCGTGGGACAGGGACCGAGCAGTACTTC	CASSLGARGTGTEQYF
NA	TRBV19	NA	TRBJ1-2	TGTGCCAGTAGTATGGCCGATCGATTTATTAGCGGCTACACCTTC	CASSMADRFISGYTF
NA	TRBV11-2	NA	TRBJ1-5	TGTGCCAGCAGCTTAGGCGACAGTTATCAGCCCCAGCATTTT	CASSLGDSYQPQHF